The TCR beta chain described here comes from a study of regulatory T cells in long-lasting Graves disease. This clonotype was seen ten or more times. Both iRepertoire HTBI primers and Arm-PCR of CDR3 regions were used to build the TCR beta libraries. TCRdb reprocessed the multiplex PCR reads via MiXCR and lists one record per CDR3 protein. Of about 540,000 distinct CDR3 sequences listed, roughly 14% are singletons. Described time point: newly diagnosed GD, antithyroid drugs for less than 3 months. The TCR library used RNA extracted from PBMCs. These data also formed part of another study, on T cells in Graves' hyperthyroidism and ophthalmopathy.

The input for sequencing was peripheral blood mononuclear cells (PBMCs), taken at new diagnosis, from a patient treated with antithyroid drugs. This TCR was recovered from a man aged 25-45 years with Graves disease.

The CDR3 spells CASRTARDNSPLHF. The CDR3 nucleotides are TGTGCCAGCAGGACCGCCAGGGACAATTCACCCCTCCACTTT. This chain uses TRBV27 with TRBJ1-6; weak D call: TRBD1 (5 bases). CDR1 is MNHEY and CDR2 is SMNVEV in the germline V gene (reference sequence). The CDR3 runs to 14 residues. V lost 6 bases, J lost 7 bases, and 13 bases lay in between.